This entry concerns a single T cell receptor beta chain. No antigen is known for it. Trimming at V came to 3 bases and at J to 7 bases, leaving 5 bases not matched to a gene. This CDR3 is built from 13 residues. From germline, CDR1 is SGDLS and CDR2 YYNGEE. This record comes from a study of T cells after yellow fever vaccination. General study points: Reappearance after the booster was observed for most primary-vaccination clones (roughly 97% CD4, over 70% CD8). Though it reached lower strength, the secondary response hit its peak faster, day 5 versus 15.

Making TCR cDNA involved 5'RACE template switching, which added UMIs and a universal primer site. TCRdb processed the 5' RACE reads anew with MiXCR; each CDR3 protein has one entry. The table has about 340,000 distinct CDR3 sequences, around 13% seen once. The sample in question was CD4+ T cells sorted from PBMCs, obtained 15 days after the yellow fever booster vaccination. The genes are TRBV9 and TRBJ1-2, with 8 bases fitting TRBD1. The sequence was collected from a man between 18 and 35 years old who received the YFV17D yellow fever vaccine. The CDR3 sequence is CASSAPQGGGYTF. CDR3 DNA sequence: TGTGCCAGCAGCGCCCCACAGGGGGGTGGCTACACCTTC.